This TCR beta chain appears in the sequencing data of a study of shared clonotypes between healthy human individuals (dated by TCRdb to 2019 to 2021). Study-level background: The cohort comprised a couple of women and a few men aged 18 to 49 years. For each donor, CD4 naive and CD4 memory were each given three plates, CD8 naive was given two plates, and CD8 memory was given one plate. To estimate repertoire size and how much clonotypes are shared between individuals, the study performed deep sequencing of blood TCR repertoires from a handful of healthy adults. To increase sequencing depth and limit assay-specific biases, TCR repertoire library preparation and sequencing were carried out by different laboratories using diverse techniques. Between about 0.8 and 8.9 billion PBMCs per donor were obtained by leukapheresis. The investigation overall reported the following: Only blood was sampled, and tissue TCR repertoires likely differ from those in blood. Pairwise subsampling indicated that sequencing depth was expected to affect the degree of clonotype sharing among donors. Incomplete sequencing was indicated by rarefaction of sorted-subset datasets, despite the large sequencing depth. Sharing across a few donors was observed for around 5% of naive CD4, over 3% of naive CD8, 2% to 2.5% of memory CD4, and approximately 0.41% of memory CD8 clonotypes. Because the study included a small number of donors, the genetic and exposure-history diversity represented was limited. Compared with non-shared clonotypes, clonotypes shared by all four sorted-subset donors had higher generation probabilities. Estimated clonotype richness was generally larger for naive than for memory subsets.

Germline trimming: 5 bases from V, 2 bases from J; junction bases outside gene matches: 9. Spanning cysteine to phenylalanine, the CDR3 consists of 15 amino acids. Just the 45-base CDR3 DNA is kept, in frame starting at base 1. The germline V gene gives CDR1 as ENHRY and CDR2 as SYGVKD. With respect to this clone: Its cognate antigen has yet to be identified. No quality values exist for individual bases; no much larger clone is one base distant.

Using the deep immunoSEQ assay, TCR CDR3 regions were amplified from genomic DNA by multiplex PCR. Extracted genomic DNA from each cell subset was spread evenly across all wells of several immunoSEQ 96-well plates, with each plate serving as a replicate. For sorted subsets, approximately 190 ng of genomic DNA, equivalent to around 30,000 T cell genomes, went into each replicate PCR. Purified libraries were quantified with a Qubit 3.0 fluorometer, sized on a Bioanalyzer 2100, and re-quantified with the KAPA Library Quantification kit. Each immunoSEQ 96-well plate was sequenced on its own single-read 150-cycle Illumina NextSeq 550 flow cell. The paper's data handling went like this. Because the immunoSEQ output held only junctional sequences and lacked quality scores, the filtering could not match the filtering applied to full-length reads. To assign V/J genes and CDR3, sequences were annotated against IMGT germline references using PyIR, a Python wrapper for IgBLAST v1.9. Reads were removed for weak V/J assignments (E-value above 1e-6), missing CDR3, stop codons, out-of-frame junctions, or ambiguous translated residues. V3J clonotypes were defined as sequences sharing an identical inferred V gene, J gene, and CDR3 amino acid sequence. Percentage overlap between repertoires was calculated by dividing the number of shared unique clonotypes by the size of the smaller repertoire. Richness of each repertoire was evaluated using RTK rarefaction, the Chao1 estimator, and Recon v2.1 estimates of unobserved clonotypes. For all TCRbeta clonotypes obtained by the gDNA method from a few donors, generation probabilities were computed with OLGA. The table was pulled from immuneACCESS by TCRdb, which kept in-frame rearrangements only. Such tables lose some clones; where checked, under half of the loss comes from unresolved V genes, and the rest has no known cause. That table is the source of V, J and clone size, and D and trimming were worked out from the DNA. The sample table shows hundreds of thousands of clones, and about 96% are seen once. The top ten clonotypes cover 0.055% to 0.07% of the sample.

Donors were healthy HIV-negative adults with no recently reported acute infections or vaccinations. All donors were Caucasian adults living in Nashville, Tennessee, USA. Magnetic negative selection was used to enrich CD4+ T cells, after which naive cells were positively selected on CD45RA and the negative fraction became the memory subset. After blood collection by leukapheresis, PBMCs were isolated using Ficoll-Histopaque density gradient centrifugation and then cryopreserved in the vapor phase of liquid nitrogen. Analytical flow cytometry was used to check the purity and quantity of each magnetically sorted T cell population. Genomic DNA was isolated from each sorted fraction and quantified by UV absorbance on a Nanodrop 2000c.

The receptor chain draws on TRBV10-3 and TRBJ2-7, and 7 bases in between align with TRBD2. The TCR was taken from a woman younger than 45 in good health. Source material: naive CD4+ T cells sorted from blood. The cell subset or site label, as the study defines it: CD45RA+ positively selected. The CDR3 protein: CAISHSRGGAYEQYF. The DNA sequence is TGTGCCATCAGTCACTCCCGGGGAGGGGCCTACGAGCAGTACTTC.